The clone carrying this T cell receptor (beta chain) was counted at least ten times. Per the germline V gene, CDR1 is MNHNS and CDR2 is SASEGT. Trimming removed 6 bases from V and 4 bases from J; junction bases left unmatched: 7. The CDR3 is made up of 16 amino acids. These data are taken from a study of patients and donors after allogeneic stem cell transplantation. Via MiXCR, TCRdb re-called the RT-PCR reads, giving one row per CDR3 protein. The sample holds 900,000 to 1,000,000 distinct CDR3 sequences; approximately 19% are singletons and the top ten take under 6.5%. J is TRBJ1-6 and V is TRBV6-1, with 9 bases identical to TRBD1. Sequenced: blood, either unsorted or a sorted T cell fraction (not recorded which). The origin of this receptor is a human donor who was either an allogeneic HSCT recipient or a stem cell or donor lymphocyte infusion donor (not recorded which). It is not recorded whose cells these are; they may come from a transplant donor. In DNA form, the CDR3 reads TGTGCCAGCAGCGGAGCGACAGGGGGGTATAATTCACCCCTCCACTTT. Encoded protein: CASSGATGGYNSPLHF.